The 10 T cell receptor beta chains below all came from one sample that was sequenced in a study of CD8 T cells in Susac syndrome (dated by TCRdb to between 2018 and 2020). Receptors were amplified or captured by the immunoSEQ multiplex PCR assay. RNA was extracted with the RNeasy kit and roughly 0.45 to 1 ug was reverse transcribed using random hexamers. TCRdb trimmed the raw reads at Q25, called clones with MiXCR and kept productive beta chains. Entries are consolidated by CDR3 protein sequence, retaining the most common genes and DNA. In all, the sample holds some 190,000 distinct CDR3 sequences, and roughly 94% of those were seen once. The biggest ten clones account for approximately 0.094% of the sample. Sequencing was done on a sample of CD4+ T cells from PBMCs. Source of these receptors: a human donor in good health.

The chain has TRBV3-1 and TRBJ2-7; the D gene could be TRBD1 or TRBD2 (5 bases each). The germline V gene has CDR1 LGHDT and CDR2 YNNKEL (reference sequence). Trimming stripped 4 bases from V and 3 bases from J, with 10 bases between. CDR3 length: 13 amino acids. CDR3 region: CASSLGTHYEQYF. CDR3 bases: TGTGCCAGCAGCCTGGGGACCCACTACGAGCAGTACTTC.

CDR3 sequence reads: CSVRGPGELFF. In nucleotides, the CDR3 is TGCAGCGTTAGGGGTCCCGGGGAGCTGTTTTTT. The chain couples TRBV29-1 to TRBJ2-2; the D gene is possibly TRBD1 (5 bases). Looked up from germline, CDR1 is SQVTM and CDR2 is ANQGSEA. V lost 5 bases to trimming and J lost 6 bases, with 7 bases between them. The CDR3 contains 11 residues.

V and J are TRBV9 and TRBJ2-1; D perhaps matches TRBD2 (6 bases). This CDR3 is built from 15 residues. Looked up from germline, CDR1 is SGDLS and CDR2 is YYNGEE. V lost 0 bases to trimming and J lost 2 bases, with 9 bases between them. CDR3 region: CASSVEAGTYNEQFF. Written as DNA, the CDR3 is TGTGCCAGCAGCGTAGAGGCGGGGACCTACAATGAGCAGTTCTTC.

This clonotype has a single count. The CDR3 reads CSASSSNTQYF. The CDR3 bases are TGCAGTGCTAGTTCTAGCAATACGCAGTATTTT. The chain is built from TRBV20-1 and TRBJ2-3; a possible D gene is TRBD2 (5 bases). Germline V gene lookup returns CDR1 DFQATT and CDR2 SNEGSKA (reference sequence). The V and J ends lost 3 bases and 7 bases respectively, with 8 bases between them. The CDR3 loop spans 11 amino acids.

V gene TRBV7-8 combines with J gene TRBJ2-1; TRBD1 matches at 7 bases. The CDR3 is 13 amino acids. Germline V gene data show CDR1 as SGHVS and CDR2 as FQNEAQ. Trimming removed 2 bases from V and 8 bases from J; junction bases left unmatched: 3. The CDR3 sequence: CASSLQGQYEQFF. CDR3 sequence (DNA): TGTGCCAGCAGCTTACAGGGACAGTATGAGCAGTTCTTC.

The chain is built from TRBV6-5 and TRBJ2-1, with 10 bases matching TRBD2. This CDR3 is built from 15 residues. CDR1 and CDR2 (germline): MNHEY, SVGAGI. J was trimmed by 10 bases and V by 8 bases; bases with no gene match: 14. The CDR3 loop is CASAKGLAGAWEQFF. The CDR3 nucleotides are TGTGCCAGCGCCAAAGGGCTAGCGGGAGCATGGGAGCAGTTCTTC.

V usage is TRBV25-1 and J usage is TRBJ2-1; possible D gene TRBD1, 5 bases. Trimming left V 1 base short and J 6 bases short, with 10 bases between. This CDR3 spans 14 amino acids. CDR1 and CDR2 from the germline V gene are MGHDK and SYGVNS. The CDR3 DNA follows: TGTGCCAGCAGTGAATCTGGCAGGGTCAATGAGCAGTTCTTC. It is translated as CASSESGRVNEQFF.

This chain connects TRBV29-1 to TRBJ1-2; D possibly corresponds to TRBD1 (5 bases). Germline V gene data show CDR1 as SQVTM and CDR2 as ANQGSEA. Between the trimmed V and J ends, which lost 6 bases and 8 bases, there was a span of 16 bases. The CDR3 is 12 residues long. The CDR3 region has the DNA TGCAGCGTCCAGGGACCCGATTGGGGCTACACCTTC. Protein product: CSVQGPDWGYTF.

In DNA, the CDR3 is TGTGCCAGCAGCGTCCGGGACAGTTCCACAGATACGCAGTATTTT. Encoded protein: CASSVRDSSTDTQYF. The chain recombines TRBV9 with TRBJ2-3, with 7 bases fitting TRBD1. This CDR3 is 15 amino acids long. The germline V gene encodes CDR1 SGDLS and CDR2 YYNGEE. V was pared by 2 bases and J by 2 bases, with 5 bases of the junction left unmatched.

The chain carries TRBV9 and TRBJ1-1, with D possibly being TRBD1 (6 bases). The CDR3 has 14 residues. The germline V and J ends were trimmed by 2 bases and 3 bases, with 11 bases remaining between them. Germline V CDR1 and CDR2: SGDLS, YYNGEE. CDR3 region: CASSVDRPDTEAFF. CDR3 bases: TGTGCCAGCAGCGTCGACAGGCCGGACACTGAAGCTTTCTTT.